The 21 T cell receptor beta chains listed next were all sequenced from one sample in a study of OX40 agonist ivuxolimab in advanced cancers. TCRdb keeps only in-frame clones here, not all; method: immunoSEQ multiplex PCR. Seen here are tens of thousands of clones, 86% observed once, and the top ten hold approximately 8%. Source: CD4+ or CD8+ T cells sorted from blood, taken in a trial of the OX40 agonist ivuxolimab. The origin of the receptors is an adult with an advanced solid tumor such as melanoma, head and neck, liver or kidney cancer.

The CDR3 loop is CASAQSGQGARDTQYF. CDR3 DNA: TGTGCCAGCGCCCAGAGCGGACAGGGGGCACGGGATACGCAGTATTTT. The V call is TRBV28, the J call TRBJ2-3, with 11 bases that match TRBD1. The V and J ends lost 8 bases and 6 bases, in that order; junction bases with no gene match: 13. CDR1 and CDR2 (germline): MDHEN, SYDVKM. The CDR3 is 16 residues long.

J is TRBJ2-4 and V is TRBV28; 8 nucleotides match TRBD1. V lost 6 bases to trimming and J lost 2 bases; unmatched junction nucleotides: 9. CDR1 is MDHEN and CDR2 is SYDVKM in the germline V gene. The CDR3 extends over 16 amino acids. In nucleotides, the CDR3 is TGTGCCAGCAGCGCCCCAGGGGGCGGAACCAAAAACATTCAGTACTTC. Its translation: CASSAPGGGTKNIQYF.

The rearrangement links TRBV28 to TRBJ2-1, with 7 bases aligning to TRBD2. CDR3 size: 15 residues. Trimming took 2 bases from V and 6 from J; bases not matched to a gene: 7. CDR1 and CDR2 (germline): MDHEN, SYDVKM. In nucleotides, the CDR3 is TGTGCCAGCAGTTTAACGGGAGGTGGTGTCAATGAGCAGTTCTTC. As protein: CASSLTGGGVNEQFF.

This chain uses TRBV4-1 with TRBJ1-6, with 7 bases fitting TRBD1. V gave up 4 bases and J gave up 7 bases; unmatched junction bases: 10. CDR1 is MGHRA and CDR2 is YSYEKL in the germline V gene. This CDR3 has 16 amino acids. The CDR3 sequence is CASSLFGQEQNSPLHF. For the CDR3, the DNA is TGCGCCAGCAGCCTCTTCGGACAGGAACAAAATTCACCCCTCCACTTT.

The J gene is TRBJ2-5, the V gene TRBV5-1, with 8 positions matching TRBD1. The germline V gene has CDR1 SGHRS and CDR2 YFSETQ. The length of the CDR3 is 15 residues. With 1 base clipped from V and 5 bases from J, the junction kept 7 bases outside the gene matches. The CDR3 is CASSLPGQGAETQYF. DNA of the CDR3: TGCGCCAGCAGCTTGCCCGGACAGGGTGCCGAGACCCAGTACTTC.

This clone was detected a few times. CDR3 residues: CASGLALASYGYTF. CDR3 nucleotides: TGTGCTAGTGGTTTGGCCCTAGCCTCCTATGGCTACACCTTC. The chain couples TRBV12-5 to TRBJ1-2; D is undetermined. From germline, CDR1 is LGHNT and CDR2 FRNRAP. Trimming took off 1 base at V and 4 bases at J, with 10 bases between the two ends. The CDR3 runs 14 residues.

This chain links TRBV6-1 with TRBJ2-1; TRBD2 aligns across 7 bases. Germline assignment: CDR1 MNHNS and CDR2 SASEGT. The J segment lost 7 bases and the V segment lost 9 bases, leaving 9 bases of the junction unmatched. The CDR3 loop spans 13 amino acids. The CDR3 DNA follows: TGTGCCAGTAGAAAGACTAGCCGTAATGAGCAGTTCTTC. It translates to CASRKTSRNEQFF.

CDR3 DNA: TGCGCCAGCAGCTTTGCGGTCCAGGGAACCGGGGAGCTGTTTTTT. Amino acid sequence: CASSFAVQGTGELFF. The chain recombines TRBV5-1 with TRBJ2-2; TRBD1 might be the D (5 bases). CDR3 length: 15 residues. Germline V gene sequence: CDR1 SGHRS, CDR2 YFSETQ. With 2 bases removed from V and 5 bases from J, the gap between germline ends came to 13 bases. The complete variable domain, with remaining parts taken from reference TRBV5-1 and TRBJ2-2, reads KAGVTQTPRYLIKTRGQQVTLSCSPISGHRSVSWYQQTPGQGLQFLFEYFSETQRNKGNFPGRFSGRQFSNSRSEMNVSTLELGDSALYLCASSFAVQGTGELFFGEGSRLTVL.

The count of this clone is one. V is TRBV11-3 and J is TRBJ2-2, with no clear D. With 4 bases removed from V and 3 bases from J, the gap between germline ends came to 3 bases. CDR3 length equals 12 residues. In germline, CDR1 is SGHNT, CDR2 YENEEA. The CDR3, as DNA: TGTGCCAGCAGCTCAGACACCGGGGAGCTGTTTTTT. Translation gives CASSSDTGELFF.

This clone was detected a few times. This rearrangement joins TRBV19 to TRBJ1-5; 7 bases fit TRBD1. Per the germline V gene, CDR1 is LNHDA and CDR2 is SQIVND (reference sequence). Trimming took 7 bases from V and 0 from J; bases not matched to a gene: 3. The CDR3 extends over 14 amino acids. For the CDR3, the DNA is TGTGCCAGTAACAGGGGAAATAGCAATCAGCCCCAGCATTTT. It specifies CASNRGNSNQPQHF.

The CDR3 spells CASNSNPGGNNSPLHF. The CDR3 nucleotides read TGTGCCAGCAATTCTAACCCGGGCGGGAATAATTCACCCCTCCACTTT. V usage is TRBV5-5 and J usage is TRBJ1-6; no clear D gene. The CDR3 has 16 residues. CDR1 SGHKS and CDR2 YYEKEE come from the germline V gene (reference sequence). Trimming cost V 6 bases and J 5 bases, with 18 bases left between them.

The chain recombines TRBV7-2 with TRBJ1-6; unclear D gene. The CDR3 has 14 amino acids. Germline V gene data show CDR1 as SGHTA and CDR2 as FQGNSA. Trimming left V 4 bases short and J 4 bases short, with 8 bases between. The CDR3 loop reads CASSSPYYNSPLHF. DNA for the CDR3: TGTGCCAGCAGCTCCCCCTATTATAATTCACCCCTCCACTTT.

The rearrangement uses TRBV7-9 and TRBJ1-4; D gene uncertain. Germline assignment: CDR1 SEHNR and CDR2 FQNEAQ (reference sequence). Trimming stripped 8 bases from V and 11 bases from J, with 15 bases between. The length of the CDR3 is 12 residues. DNA of the CDR3: TGTGCCAGCGACTCTCCAGACTATAAACTGTTTTTT. It specifies CASDSPDYKLFF.

The chain couples TRBV12-5 to TRBJ2-5; D is ambiguous. Germline assignment: CDR1 LGHNT and CDR2 FRNRAP. V was cut by 3 bases and J by 3 bases, with 2 bases left in between. This CDR3 has 11 residues. The CDR3 nucleotides read TGTGCTAGTGGTTTAAAAGAGACCCAGTACTTC. Translating it yields CASGLKETQYF.

The gene calls are TRBV6-1 and TRBJ2-7, with TRBD2 identical over 11 bases. Germline-derived CDR1 and CDR2 are MNHNS and SASEGT. The CDR3 has 16 residues. With V trimmed by 4 bases and J by 6 bases, 11 bases remained unmatched. The CDR3 here is CASSAASGGLVFEQYF. The DNA for the CDR3 is TGTGCCAGCAGTGCGGCTAGCGGGGGGTTAGTCTTCGAGCAGTACTTC.

For the CDR3, the DNA is TGTGCCAGCAGCTTAGCAGGGGTGGGGGACAATGAGCAGTTCTTC. The encoded protein is CASSLAGVGDNEQFF. The chain has TRBV7-8 and TRBJ2-1; D could derive from TRBD1 or TRBD2 (5 bases each). V was clipped by 0 bases and J by 5 bases, with 11 bases between them. This CDR3 has 15 amino acids. Germline V gene lookup returns CDR1 SGHVS and CDR2 FQNEAQ.

V gene TRBV7-7 combines with J gene TRBJ1-3; D is uncertain. The CDR3 is made up of 15 amino acids. The V and J ends lost 4 bases and 1 base respectively, with 11 bases between them. Germline V gene lookup returns CDR1 SSHAT and CDR2 FNYEAQ (reference sequence). CDR3 protein: CASSSSAGSGNTIYF. CDR3 nucleotide sequence: TGTGCCAGCAGCTCCTCCGCGGGATCTGGAAACACCATATATTTT.

The CDR3 DNA reads TGTGCCAGCAGCCTAGGACAAGGAGTGATCAATGAAAAACTGTTTTTT. It translates to CASSLGQGVINEKLFF. The V and J genes are TRBV5-4 and TRBJ1-4, with D possibly matching TRBD1 (5 bases). V lost 4 bases to trimming and J lost 5 bases, with 18 bases between them. CDR3 length: 16 amino acids. The V gene's germline CDR1 is SGHNT and CDR2 YYREEE (reference sequence). Complete variable domain (other parts from reference TRBV5-4 and TRBJ1-4): ETGVTQSPTHLIKTRGQQVTLRCSSQSGHNTVSWYQQALGQGPQFIFQYYREEENGRGNFPPRFSGLQFPNYSSELNVNALELDDSALYLCASSLGQGVINEKLFFGSGTQLSVL.

On this clone: Other DNA sequences in this specimen translate into the identical CDR3. The CDR3 nucleotides read TGTGCCATCAGTGAGTCAGAGACCCAGTACTTC. Residues: CAISESETQYF. The chain has TRBV10-3 and TRBJ2-5; D is undetermined. V was shortened by 0 bases and J by 4 bases, with 0 bases between the two germline ends. The CDR3 length is 11 residues. CDR1 and CDR2 (germline): ENHRY, SYGVKD.

This clone was counted once. This chain connects TRBV28 to TRBJ1-2, with a tentative D call TRBD1 (6 bases). Between the trimmed V and J ends, which lost 2 bases and 8 bases, there was a span of 9 bases. This CDR3 is 12 amino acids long. CDR1 and CDR2 (germline): MDHEN, SYDVKM. The CDR3: CASSLTRGGYTF. The DNA of the CDR3 is TGTGCCAGCAGTTTAACCAGGGGAGGCTACACCTTC.

This clone was counted between two and nine times. The rearrangement joins TRBV2 to TRBJ2-2, with 9 bases identical to TRBD1. Germline values: CDR1 SNHLY, CDR2 FYNNEI. This CDR3 contains 12 residues. V shed 11 bases, J shed 5 bases, and the junction held 3 bases outside the gene matches. The CDR3 region is CASGTGTGELFF. The CDR3 bases are TGTGCCTCCGGGACAGGGACCGGGGAGCTGTTTTTT.